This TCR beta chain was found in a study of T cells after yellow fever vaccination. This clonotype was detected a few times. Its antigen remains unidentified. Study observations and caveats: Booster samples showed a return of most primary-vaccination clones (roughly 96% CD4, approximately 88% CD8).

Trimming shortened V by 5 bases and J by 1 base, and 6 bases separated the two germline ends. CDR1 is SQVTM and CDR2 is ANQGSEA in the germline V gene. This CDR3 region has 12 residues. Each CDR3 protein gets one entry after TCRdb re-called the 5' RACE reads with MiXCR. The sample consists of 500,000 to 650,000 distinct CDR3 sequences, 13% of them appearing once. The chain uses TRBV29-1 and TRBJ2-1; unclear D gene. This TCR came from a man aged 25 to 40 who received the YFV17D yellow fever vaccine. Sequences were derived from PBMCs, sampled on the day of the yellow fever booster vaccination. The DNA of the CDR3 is TGCAGCGTTCAGGTGTCCTACAATGAGCAGTTCTTC. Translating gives CSVQVSYNEQFF.